These 26 T cell receptor beta chains share one sample of origin, sequenced in a study of T cells in Graves' hyperthyroidism and ophthalmopathy. What was amplified from RNA transcripts were TCR beta CDR3 regions. In the first-round RT-PCR of the TCR CDR3, the HTBI primer set was used. TCRdb used MiXCR to reprocess the multiplex PCR reads, holding one entry per CDR3 protein. This table holds 400,000 to 500,000 distinct CDR3 sequences, around 14% found once. Material for sequencing was blood. The receptors were gathered from a young woman with Graves' hyperthyroidism.

The chain employs TRBV6-5 and TRBJ2-4, with TRBD1 identical over 10 bases. The germline V gene encodes CDR1 MNHEY and CDR2 SVGAGI. The ends lost 2 bases at V and 7 bases at J; junction bases unmatched: 2. The CDR3 contains 14 residues. The CDR3: CASSYRDRGNIQYF. DNA of the CDR3: TGTGCCAGCAGTTACCGGGACAGGGGCAACATTCAGTACTTC.

The chain couples TRBV20-1 to TRBJ2-7; D is tentatively TRBD1 or TRBD2 (6 bases each). CDR1 is DFQATT, CDR2 SNEGSKA, per germline (reference sequence). V shed 7 bases and J shed 2 bases, with 21 bases lying between them. CDR3 length: 15 residues. The CDR3 reads CSVTRGRRGTYEQYF. The CDR3 bases are TGCAGTGTTACGAGGGGGAGGCGGGGAACCTACGAGCAGTACTTC.

Ten or more counts support this clonotype. Here the CDR3 reads CASSELYWNTGELFF. The CDR3 DNA sequence: TGTGCCAGCAGTGAATTGTATTGGAACACCGGGGAGCTGTTTTTT. The J gene is TRBJ2-2, the V gene TRBV2; no firm D call. CDR3 length: 15 residues. The germline V and J ends were trimmed by 2 bases and 1 base, with 8 bases remaining between them. The germline gives CDR1 SNHLY, CDR2 FYNNEI.

V is TRBV4-2 and J is TRBJ2-7; 10 nucleotides match TRBD2. Looked up from germline, CDR1 is LGHNA and CDR2 is YNFKEQ. The junction had 8 bases not matched to a gene; V was cut back by 3 bases and J by 6 bases. CDR3 length: 15 residues. The CDR3 spells CASSQGGLARVEQYF. The CDR3 DNA follows: TGTGCCAGCAGCCAGGGGGGACTAGCGAGGGTCGAGCAGTACTTC.

The rearrangement joins TRBV5-1 to TRBJ2-1, with 13 bases lining up with TRBD2. Germline V CDR1 and CDR2: SGHRS, YFSETQ. There are 16 residues in the CDR3. Trimming removed 2 bases from V and 7 bases from J; junction bases left unmatched: 6. CDR3 in amino acids: CASSFPGTSGMNEQFF. CDR3 sequence (DNA): TGCGCCAGCAGCTTCCCCGGGACTAGCGGGATGAATGAGCAGTTCTTC.

In this sample, this clonotype turned up many times. This sequence joins TRBV12-3 or TRBV12-4 and TRBJ1-2; 7 bases fit TRBD1. The V and J ends lost 6 bases and 2 bases, in that order; junction bases with no gene match: 12. The CDR3 runs to 16 residues. The CDR3 sequence: CASRRQGSSRNYGYTF. The CDR3 DNA is TGTGCCAGCAGGCGACAGGGCTCCAGCCGGAACTATGGCTACACCTTC.

This clonotype was recorded a few times. The V gene is TRBV14, the J gene TRBJ2-7; the match to TRBD1 covers 11 bases. The CDR3 covers 14 residues. CDR1 and CDR2 from the germline V gene are SGHDN and FVKESK. J was trimmed by 4 bases and V by 5 bases; bases with no gene match: 4. The chain's CDR3 is CASSSGDRGYEQYF. CDR3 sequence (DNA): TGTGCCAGCAGCTCGGGGGACAGGGGGTACGAGCAGTACTTC.

This clonotype was counted a few times. The chain is built from TRBV5-1 and TRBJ2-2, with D possibly being TRBD1 (6 bases). This CDR3 has 16 amino acids. Looked up from germline, CDR1 is SGHRS and CDR2 is YFSETQ. The ends were cut back, 0 bases at V and 1 base at J, with 10 bases in the middle. CDR3 DNA: TGCGCCAGCAGCTTGGGAGCACAGGGGAACACCGGGGAGCTGTTTTTT. Residues: CASSLGAQGNTGELFF.

V usage is TRBV25-1 and J usage is TRBJ2-5, with D hard to call. The germline V gene has CDR1 MGHDK and CDR2 SYGVNS. The CDR3 loop spans 13 amino acids. The germline V and J ends were trimmed by 5 bases and 7 bases, with 14 bases remaining between them. The CDR3 is CASSQLVSATQYF. The CDR3, as DNA: TGTGCCAGCAGTCAACTCGTTTCAGCGACCCAGTACTTC.

This clonotype has a single count. The chain has TRBV6-5 and TRBJ2-1, with D perhaps matching TRBD2 (6 bases). V shed 4 bases and J shed 10 bases, with 11 bases lying between them. The CDR3 is made up of 12 amino acids. CDR1 MNHEY and CDR2 SVGAGI come from the germline V gene. The CDR3 DNA is TGTGCCAGCAGTTCGCCCCGGGGGGAGCAGTTCTTC. Protein: CASSSPRGEQFF.

J is TRBJ2-7 and V is TRBV4-1; D is uncertain. The V gene's germline CDR1 is MGHRA and CDR2 YSYEKL. The CDR3 sequence is 13 residues long. Between the trimmed V and J ends, which lost 0 bases and 4 bases, there was a span of 7 bases. This CDR3 reads CASSQDGLYEQYF. CDR3 bases: TGCGCCAGCAGCCAAGATGGTTTGTACGAGCAGTACTTC.

In its sample, this clonotype was seen many times. The rearrangement joins TRBV20-1 to TRBJ2-2, with TRBD2 matching 14 bases. V dropped 3 bases and J dropped 7; count of bases not matched to a gene: 7. Looked up from germline, CDR1 is DFQATT and CDR2 is SNEGSKA (reference sequence). The CDR3 consists of 16 residues. In DNA form, the CDR3 reads TGCAGTGCTAGGGCCAGACTAGCGGGAGGGTTCGGGGAGCTGTTTTTT. Its protein product is CSARARLAGGFGELFF.

The chain is built from TRBV7-9 and TRBJ2-1; TRBD1 matches 9 bases. The CDR3 has 15 residues. With V trimmed by 4 bases and J by 4 bases, 5 bases remained unmatched. Germline V gene lookup returns CDR1 SEHNR and CDR2 FQNEAQ (reference sequence). The CDR3 nucleotides read TGTGCCAGCAGCTCTCGACAGGGGGGGTACAATGAGCAGTTCTTC. It encodes CASSSRQGGYNEQFF.

This clonotype was counted many times. This sequence joins TRBV10-3 and TRBJ2-7; D gene ambiguous. Between the trimmed V and J ends, which lost 5 bases and 2 bases, there was a span of 10 bases. This CDR3 is 13 amino acids long. Germline V gene sequence: CDR1 ENHRY, CDR2 SYGVKD. CDR3 amino acids: CAISMDPTYEQYF. CDR3 DNA: TGTGCCATCAGTATGGACCCAACCTACGAGCAGTACTTC.

This clonotype was seen at least ten times. The chain carries TRBV11-2 and TRBJ1-6; TRBD1 aligns across 7 bases. Germline CDR1 and CDR2: SGHAT and FQNNGV. The CDR3 has 15 residues. With 3 bases clipped from V and 5 bases from J, the junction kept 4 bases outside the gene matches. Here the CDR3 DNA reads TGTGCCAGCAGCTTGGACGACAGGGATAATTCACCCCTCCACTTT. Translating it yields CASSLDDRDNSPLHF.

The chain employs TRBV7-9 and TRBJ1-1; no clear D gene. The germline V gene encodes CDR1 SEHNR and CDR2 FQNEAQ (reference sequence). With 10 bases removed from V and 0 bases from J, the gap between germline ends came to 21 bases. The CDR3 loop spans 16 amino acids. CDR3 loop: CATTKGSATMNTEAFF. The CDR3 bases are TGTGCCACCACTAAGGGTTCAGCCACCATGAACACTGAAGCTTTCTTT.

In its sample, this clonotype was seen many times. The chain has TRBV6-1 and TRBJ1-4; 10 nucleotides line up with TRBD1. The germline V gene encodes CDR1 MNHNS and CDR2 SASEGT. V trimming: 11 bases; J trimming: 3 bases; junction bases outside the gene matches: 6. This CDR3 contains 14 residues. The CDR3 here is CASRDRGSNEKLFF. The CDR3 DNA reads as TGTGCCTCAAGGGACAGGGGATCTAATGAAAAACTGTTTTTT.

This clonotype has at least ten counts. The chain uses TRBV3-1 and TRBJ2-5; D gene ambiguous. From germline, CDR1 is LGHDT and CDR2 YNNKEL (reference sequence). V was trimmed by 0 bases and J by 1 base, leaving 6 bases between them. CDR3 length: 14 amino acids. The CDR3 reads CASSQDNPQETQYF. The CDR3 nucleotides read TGTGCCAGCAGCCAAGACAACCCCCAAGAGACCCAGTACTTC.

This clonotype was detected ten times or more. This chain uses TRBV15 with TRBJ1-1, with D possibly TRBD1 on 5 matching bases. CDR1 is LNHNV, CDR2 YYDKDF, per germline (reference sequence). This CDR3 is built from 13 residues. V lost 0 bases and J lost 8, with 10 bases in between. The CDR3 reads CATSRERQGEAFF. The CDR3 DNA is TGTGCCACCAGCAGAGAGCGGCAGGGAGAAGCTTTCTTT.

This clonotype has at least ten counts. The chain carries TRBV18 and TRBJ2-7; TRBD1 aligns across 9 bases. In germline, CDR1 is KGHSH, CDR2 LQKENI. The CDR3 runs 15 residues. V shed 6 bases, J shed 2 bases, and the junction held 8 bases outside the gene matches. The chain's CDR3 is CASSIGTGSPYEQYV. DNA for the CDR3: TGTGCCAGCTCGATCGGGACAGGGAGTCCCTACGAGCAGTACGTC.

This clonotype appeared many times. The genes are TRBV9 and TRBJ2-7; TRBD2 is a possible D gene (6 bases). Germline CDR1 SGDLS, CDR2 YYNGEE. CDR3 length: 13 residues. The V end was cut by 0 bases, the J end by 2 bases, with 6 bases between. As DNA, the CDR3 is TGTGCCAGCAGCGTAGCTAGCGCCTACGAGCAGTACGTC. Its protein is CASSVASAYEQYV.

The DNA for the CDR3 is TGTGCCTGGAGTGTATCCCGGGGGGAGGCCTTCTACGAGCAGTACTTC. Translation: CAWSVSRGEAFYEQYF. The chain links TRBV30 to TRBJ2-7; 7 bases are a match to TRBD2. Germline V CDR1 and CDR2: GTSNPN, SVGIG (reference sequence). This CDR3 comprises 16 residues. Losses at the gene ends were 0 bases for V and 3 bases for J; bases not matched to a gene: 11.

The rearrangement uses TRBV7-7 and TRBJ2-1; perhaps TRBD2 as D (6 bases). The CDR3 sequence is 15 residues long. Germline-derived CDR1 and CDR2 are SSHAT and FNYEAQ (reference sequence). V dropped 5 bases and J dropped 4 bases, with 15 bases sitting between them. The chain's CDR3 is CASSRERVGYNEQFF. The DNA for the CDR3 is TGTGCCAGCAGCCGCGAGCGGGTTGGGTACAATGAGCAGTTCTTC.

This clonotype was seen only a few times. V usage is TRBV10-3 and J usage is TRBJ2-4; TRBD1 agrees at 7 bases. Germline assignment: CDR1 ENHRY and CDR2 SYGVKD. The V gene end was trimmed by 6 bases and the J gene end by 1 base; junction bases not matched to a gene: 15. This CDR3 has 18 residues. The CDR3 sequence is CAISIGDSSHGAKNIQYF. In DNA form, the CDR3 reads TGTGCCATCAGCATAGGGGACAGCTCTCACGGGGCCAAAAACATTCAGTACTTC.

The rearrangement uses TRBV5-1 and TRBJ2-2; 13 nucleotides align to TRBD2. Germline values: CDR1 SGHRS, CDR2 YFSETQ. Unmatched junction bases numbered 10, after V lost 4 bases and J lost 4 bases. This CDR3 spans 18 amino acids. DNA for the CDR3: TGCGCCAGCAGCCCCGGACTAGCGGGAGCGTCAGGCACCGGGGAGCTGTTTTTT. It is translated as CASSPGLAGASGTGELFF.

Notes on this clonotype: This clone may be a read error of a much larger clone one base away. The chain combines TRBV29-1 with TRBJ2-5; D gene uncertain. The V gene's germline CDR1 is SQVTM and CDR2 ANQGSEA. The CDR3 spans 15 residues. The ends were cut back, 1 base at V and 0 bases at J, with 12 bases in the middle. CDR3 in amino acids: CSVEGLVPHQETQYF. The CDR3 DNA follows: TGCAGCGTTGAAGGGCTAGTGCCCCACCAAGAGACCCAGTACTTC.